A selection of T cell receptor beta chains follows, all from one sample in a study of blood T cell repertoires in COVID-19. Clones were read by immunoSEQ multiplex PCR, and TCRdb kept only the in-frame ones, dropping some. In the table there are about 260,000 clones, more than 80% of which are singletons. The sample comprised PBMCs or T cells enriched from blood (not recorded which). These receptors came from a woman under 30 who had recovered from COVID-19. Both conserved end residues are part of each CDR3.

TRBV28	TRBJ2-3	CASSWAGATTDTQYF
TRBV6-5	TRBJ1-4	CASRPVRGTNEKLFF
TRBV11-2	TRBJ1-4	CASSHYRGTEKLFF
TRBV28	TRBJ2-7	CASSPPTGLSYEQYF
TRBV28	TRBJ1-1	CASGTGNTEAFF
TRBV5-1	TRBJ1-1	CASSVTANTEAFF
TRBV10-3	TRBJ1-5	CAISADRGYQPQHF
TRBV7-3	TRBJ2-3	CASSLAGHTDTQYF
TRBV5-4	TRBJ2-2	CASSSGQTTGELFF
TRBV3-1/TRBV3-2	TRBJ1-1	CASSPGLTGTEAFF
TRBV6-5	TRBJ1-5	CASSQTGTGFQPQHF
TRBV13	TRBJ2-1	CASTPGVSSYNEQFF
TRBV2	TRBJ1-1	CASNRVLNTEAFF
TRBV11-2	TRBJ2-7	CASLPGGSYEQYF
TRBV6-5	TRBJ2-2	CASSYNSGVPGELFF
TRBV27	TRBJ1-2	CASSFTSQGGQGYGYTF
TRBV5-1	TRBJ2-1	CASSLAPFFEQFF
TRBV28	TRBJ2-2	CASSLQGAVSGELFF
TRBV6-1	TRBJ2-1	CASSEGQEYNEQFF
TRBV19	TRBJ2-7	CASSMAQGASYEQYF
TRBV12-5	TRBJ1-5	CASGLVVSGGGQPQHF
TRBV5-1	TRBJ2-7	CASSSGTGFRPYEQYF
TRBV11-2	TRBJ1-2	CASSLATGDIYGYTF
TRBV2	TRBJ2-7	CASTPSPTGFGEQYF
TRBV7-3	TRBJ2-1	CASSFNGQRGDGEQFF
TRBV7-3	TRBJ2-3	CASSPDRAGTDTQYF
TRBV2	TRBJ1-1	CASSAMNTEAFF
TRBV9	TRBJ1-2	CASSPQGYGYTF
TRBV25-1	TRBJ1-2	CASRGTGAQYGYTF
TRBV10-3	TRBJ1-2	CAISEGDRGRVSYGYTF
TRBV10-3	TRBJ1-6	CAISERAGHPGSPLHF
TRBV19	TRBJ2-5	CASSIEAYQETQYF
TRBV7-8	TRBJ2-7	CASSLGRVGREQYF
TRBV24-1	TRBJ2-3	CATRGRGWGTDTQYF
TRBV28	TRBJ2-7	CASRGGQSYEQYF
TRBV6-1	TRBJ1-5	CASSDGQVPPYSNQPQHF
TRBV5-1	TRBJ1-1	CASSLTLQGYTEAFF
TRBV27	TRBJ2-5	CASSLFYRGGLEETQYF
TRBV30	TRBJ1-1	CAWTGQGNTEAFF
TRBV6-4	TRBJ2-4	CASSETGGSGRYF
TRBV11-2	TRBJ2-5	CASSLRLAVETQYF
TRBV5-1	TRBJ1-4	CASYLSPEKLFF
TRBV11-2	TRBJ1-4	CASSSTVENEKLFF
TRBV5-6	TRBJ1-4	CASSFRGTNEKLFF
TRBV7-2	TRBJ1-5	CASSLDPATNQPQHF
TRBV3-1/TRBV3-2	TRBJ2-5	CASSQGAGKETQYF
TRBV9	TRBJ2-2	CASSPRVVEGTGELFF
TRBV15	TRBJ2-7	CATSREGGTSYEQYF
TRBV3-1/TRBV3-2	TRBJ1-2	CASSQGQGARGYTF
TRBV30	TRBJ2-7	CAWSLADTYEQYF